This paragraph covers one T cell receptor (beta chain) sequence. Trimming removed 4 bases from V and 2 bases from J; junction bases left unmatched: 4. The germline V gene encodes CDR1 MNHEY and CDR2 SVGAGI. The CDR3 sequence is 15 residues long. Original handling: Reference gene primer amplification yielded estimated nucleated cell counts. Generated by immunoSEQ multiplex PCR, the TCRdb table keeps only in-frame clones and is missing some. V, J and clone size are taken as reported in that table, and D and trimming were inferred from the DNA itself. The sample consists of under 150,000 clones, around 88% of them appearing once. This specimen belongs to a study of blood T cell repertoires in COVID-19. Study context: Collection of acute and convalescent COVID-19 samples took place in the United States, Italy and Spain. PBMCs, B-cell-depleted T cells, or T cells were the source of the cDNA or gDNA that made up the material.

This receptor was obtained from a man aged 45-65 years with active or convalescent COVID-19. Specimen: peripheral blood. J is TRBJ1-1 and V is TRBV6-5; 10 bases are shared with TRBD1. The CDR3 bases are TGTGCCAGCAGTTGGGGACAGGGGATAAACACTGAAGCTTTCTTT. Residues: CASSWGQGINTEAFF.